This T cell receptor beta chain came from a study of shared clonotypes between healthy human individuals. This clone was seen a single time. Its target is not known. Per the original data handling: For the immunoSEQ data, sequences were junction-only without quality scores, so filtering differed. The data were produced by immunoSEQ multiplex PCR, yet TCRdb's version contains in-frame clones alone and is incomplete. V and J calls and clone size are copied from that table; D and trimming were computed from the DNA. Seen here are approximately 2.3 million clones, 80% to 95% observed once, and the top ten hold 0.39%. Whole-study findings and limits: Sequencing depth was expected to affect clonotype sharing among donors. Sample collection involved blood only; tissue repertoires are likely different.

Only Caucasian adults living in Nashville, Tennessee served as donors. V was trimmed by 0 bases and J by 2 bases, leaving 6 bases between them. The CDR3 runs 14 residues. In germline, CDR1 is MNHNY, CDR2 SVGAGI (reference sequence). Sample: naive CD4+ T cells from PBMCs. Subset reported: CD45RA+ positively selected. The receptor was derived from a man younger than 30 in good health. Some clones in this sample may be carry-over from other donors' samples. The V and J genes are TRBV6-6 and TRBJ2-3; D is uncertain. CDR3 amino acids: CASSYSGFTDTQYF. In DNA form, the CDR3 reads TGTGCCAGCAGTTACTCGGGCTTCACAGATACGCAGTATTTT.